This T cell receptor beta chain was identified during a study of identical twins. Study-level findings and limits: For cord blood, abundant beta clonotypes had fewer insertions, unlike memory repertoires, which showed none.

The CDR3 extends over 14 amino acids. Per germline, CDR1 SGHDN and CDR2 FVKESK. V dropped 0 bases and J dropped 4 bases, with 9 bases sitting between them. TCRdb reprocessed the 5' RACE reads with MiXCR, giving one entry per CDR3 protein. The top ten hold roughly 3.1% of the sample, which has 250,000 or so distinct CDR3 sequences, around 8% seen once. Notes on this clonotype: Its target is not known.

This sample was also put to use in a study of yellow fever vaccine responses in identical twins.

The receptor's source is a woman aged 18-29 years in good health. The chain has TRBV14 and TRBJ1-1; tentative D call: TRBD1 (6 bases). Material for sequencing was CD8+ T cells sorted from blood. The CDR3, as DNA: TGTGCCAGCAGCCAAGAAGGGGGAGGCACTGAAGCTTTCTTT. Its protein product is CASSQEGGGTEAFF. Full variable domain (rest looked up from reference TRBV14 and TRBJ1-1): EAGVTQFPSHSVIEKGQTVTLRCDPISGHDNLYWYRRVMGKEIKFLLHFVKESKQDESGMPNNRFLAERTGGTYSTLKVQPAELEDSGVYFCASSQEGGGTEAFFGQGTRLTVV.